The 10 T cell receptor beta chains in this list originate from one sample, sequenced in a study of sequential checkpoint blockade in melanoma. The table came from immunoSEQ multiplex PCR; TCRdb's copy has only in-frame clones and leaves some out. The sample has 25,000 to 30,000 clones; roughly four fifths are singletons. Regarding treatment: randomized to nivolumab then ipilimumab (arm A) or the reverse (arm B). The starting material was CD8+ T cells sorted from blood (inferred from file names), obtained from a patient given nivolumab and ipilimumab in sequence. These receptors all come from a human donor with melanoma.

The rearrangement joins TRBV20-1 to TRBJ2-7; D unresolved. The CDR3 contains 11 residues. V was pared by 4 bases and J by 3 bases, with 7 bases between. Germline V gene lookup returns CDR1 DFQATT and CDR2 SNEGSKA (reference sequence). CDR3 sequence: CSAKFNYEQYF. CDR3 nucleotide sequence: TGCAGTGCTAAATTCAACTACGAGCAGTACTTC.

The chain links TRBV28 to TRBJ1-2, with 8 nucleotides matching TRBD1. The J segment lost 7 bases and the V segment lost 5 bases, leaving 3 bases of the junction unmatched. CDR3 length: 12 residues. In germline, CDR1 is MDHEN, CDR2 SYDVKM. The CDR3 region has the DNA TGTGCCAGCAGTGGGCAGGGGGCTGGCTACACCTTC. Translating it yields CASSGQGAGYTF.

This chain uses TRBV6-1 with TRBJ1-1; TRBD1 might be the D (5 bases). The V gene lost 2 bases and the J gene lost 5 bases, with 18 bases spanning the gap. From germline, CDR1 is MNHNS and CDR2 SASEGT. This CDR3 is built from 16 residues. The CDR3 is CASSETLGGGDTEAFF. CDR3 nucleotides: TGTGCCAGCAGTGAAACCCTTGGGGGAGGGGATACTGAAGCTTTCTTT.

This clone has a handful of counts. The chain employs TRBV4-1 and TRBJ2-5, with D maybe TRBD2 (7 bases). Trimming took off 3 bases at V and 2 bases at J, with 16 bases between the two ends. The germline V gene encodes CDR1 MGHRA and CDR2 YSYEKL. CDR3 length: 16 amino acids. The CDR3 region has the DNA TGCGCCAGCAGCCAGGGGCGAGGGGGGGCACAAGAGACCCAGTACTTC. Its protein is CASSQGRGGAQETQYF.

The rearrangement joins TRBV10-2 to TRBJ2-2; tentatively, D is TRBD2 (5 bases). Germline-derived CDR1 and CDR2 are WSHSY and SAAADI. Trimming removed 6 bases from V and 7 bases from J, with 15 bases in between. The CDR3 covers 14 residues. The CDR3 spells CASSQDQRGGELFF. The CDR3 DNA follows: TGCGCCAGCAGCCAGGACCAACGGGGCGGGGAGCTGTTTTTT.

The chain carries TRBV27 and TRBJ1-5, with D perhaps matching TRBD1 (6 bases). V lost 3 bases and J 1 base, leaving 10 bases between the germline ends. Germline CDR1 is MNHEY and CDR2 is SMNVEV (reference sequence). The CDR3 has 15 amino acids. CDR3 loop: CASSFNQGSNQPQHF. CDR3 sequence (DNA): TGTGCCAGCAGTTTTAACCAGGGGAGCAATCAGCCCCAGCATTTT.

The chain joins TRBV9 to TRBJ1-3; TRBD1 matches 7 bases. Trimming cost V 0 bases and J 3 bases; bases outside gene matches: 9. Germline loops: CDR1 SGDLS, CDR2 YYNGEE. This CDR3 spans 17 amino acids. The DNA for the CDR3 is TGTGCCAGCAGCGTAGATCACCGACAGGGTAGTGGAAACACCATATATTTT. Residues: CASSVDHRQGSGNTIYF. The variable domain in full, with the rest retrieved from reference TRBV9 and TRBJ1-3, is DSGVTQTPKHLITATGQRVTLRCSPRSGDLSVYWYQQSLDQGLQFLIQYYNGEERAKGNILERFSAQQFPDLHSELNLSSLELGDSALYFCASSVDHRQGSGNTIYFGEGSWLTVV.

This clone was observed a few times. The chain couples TRBV7-9 to TRBJ1-1; D unresolved. Germline CDR1 is SEHNR and CDR2 is FQNEAQ (reference sequence). CDR3 length equals 13 residues. Trimming stripped 6 bases from V and 2 bases from J, with 10 bases between. The DNA for the CDR3 is TGTGCCAGCAGATATTACAGAAACACTGAAGCTTTCTTT. Translated: CASRYYRNTEAFF.

The rearrangement uses TRBV2 and TRBJ1-1; D uncertain. Trimming shortened V by 6 bases and J by 2 bases, and 19 bases separated the two germline ends. CDR1 and CDR2 (germline): SNHLY, FYNNEI. The CDR3 runs 16 residues. Written as DNA, the CDR3 is TGTGCCAGCAGAGAGACCCGGGTGGCCACAAACACTGAAGCTTTCTTT. Its protein is CASRETRVATNTEAFF.

This clone was seen a handful of times. The chain links TRBV7-6 to TRBJ2-1, with D uncertain. Trimming took 0 bases from V and 6 from J, leaving 6 bases between them. CDR1 SGHVS and CDR2 FNYEAQ come from the germline V gene. The CDR3 spans 13 residues. The CDR3 spells CASSLAPGNEQFF. CDR3 coding DNA: TGTGCCAGCAGCTTAGCGCCGGGCAATGAGCAGTTCTTC.